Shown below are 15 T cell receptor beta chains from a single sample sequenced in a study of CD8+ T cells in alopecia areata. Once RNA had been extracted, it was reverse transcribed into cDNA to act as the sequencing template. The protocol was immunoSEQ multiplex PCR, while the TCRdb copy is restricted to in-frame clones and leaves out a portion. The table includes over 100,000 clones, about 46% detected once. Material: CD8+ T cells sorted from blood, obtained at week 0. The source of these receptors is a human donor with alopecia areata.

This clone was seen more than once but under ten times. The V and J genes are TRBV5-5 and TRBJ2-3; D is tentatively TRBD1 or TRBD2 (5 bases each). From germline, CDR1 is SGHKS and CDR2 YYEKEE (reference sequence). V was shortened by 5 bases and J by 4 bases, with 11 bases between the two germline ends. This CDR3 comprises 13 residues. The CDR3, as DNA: TGTGCCAGCAGTGAGGTGGGGGCAGATACGCAGTATTTT. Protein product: CASSEVGADTQYF.

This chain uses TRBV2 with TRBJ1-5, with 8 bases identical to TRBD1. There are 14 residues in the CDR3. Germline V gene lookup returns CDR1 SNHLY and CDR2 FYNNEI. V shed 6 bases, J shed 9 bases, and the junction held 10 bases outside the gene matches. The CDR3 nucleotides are TGTGCCAGCAGCCTCACAGGGGGAGAGACGCCCCAGCATTTT. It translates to CASSLTGGETPQHF. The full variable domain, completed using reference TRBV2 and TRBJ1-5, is EPEVTQTPSHQVTQMGQEVILRCVPISNHLYFYWYRQILGQKVEFLVSFYNNEISEKSEIFDDQFSVERPDGSNFTLKIRSTKLEDSAMYFCASSLTGGETPQHFGDGTRLSIL.

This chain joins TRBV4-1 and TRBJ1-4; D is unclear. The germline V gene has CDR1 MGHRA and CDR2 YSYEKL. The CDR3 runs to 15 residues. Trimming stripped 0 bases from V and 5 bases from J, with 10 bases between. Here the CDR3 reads CASSQELGPNEKLFF. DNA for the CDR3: TGCGCCAGCAGCCAAGAATTGGGTCCGAATGAAAAACTGTTTTTT.

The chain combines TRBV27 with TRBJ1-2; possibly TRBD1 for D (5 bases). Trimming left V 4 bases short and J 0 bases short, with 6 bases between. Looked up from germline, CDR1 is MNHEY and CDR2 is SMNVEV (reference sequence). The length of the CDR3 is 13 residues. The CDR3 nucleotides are TGTGCCAGCAGTTGGGGGTCTAACTATGGCTACACCTTC. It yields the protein CASSWGSNYGYTF.

The CDR3 loop is CSVVGGDWDRSNTEAFF. The CDR3 DNA is TGCAGCGTCGTTGGGGGGGATTGGGACCGTTCGAACACTGAAGCTTTCTTT. J is TRBJ1-1 and V is TRBV29-1; TRBD1 is a possible D gene (5 bases). The germline gives CDR1 SQVTM, CDR2 ANQGSEA. V was shortened by 6 bases and J by 1 base, with 24 bases between the two germline ends. The CDR3 totals 17 residues.

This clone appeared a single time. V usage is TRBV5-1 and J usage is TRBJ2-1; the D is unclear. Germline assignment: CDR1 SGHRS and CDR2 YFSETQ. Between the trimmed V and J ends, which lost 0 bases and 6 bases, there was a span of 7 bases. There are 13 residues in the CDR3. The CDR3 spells CASSLESSNEQFF. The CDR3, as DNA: TGCGCCAGCAGCTTGGAATCCAGCAATGAGCAGTTCTTC. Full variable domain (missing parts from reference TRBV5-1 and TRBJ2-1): KAGVTQTPRYLIKTRGQQVTLSCSPISGHRSVSWYQQTPGQGLQFLFEYFSETQRNKGNFPGRFSGRQFSNSRSEMNVSTLELGDSALYLCASSLESSNEQFFGPGTRLTVL.

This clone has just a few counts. This chain's CDR3 is CASSSQGRNTEAFF. In DNA form, the CDR3 reads TGTGCCAGCAGCTCACAGGGACGGAACACTGAAGCTTTCTTT. The V and J genes are TRBV7-9 and TRBJ1-1, with a possible D match to TRBD1 (6 bases). This CDR3 has 14 residues. Germline V lookup: CDR1 SEHNR, CDR2 FQNEAQ (reference sequence). The ends were cut back, 4 bases at V and 1 base at J, with 10 bases in the middle.

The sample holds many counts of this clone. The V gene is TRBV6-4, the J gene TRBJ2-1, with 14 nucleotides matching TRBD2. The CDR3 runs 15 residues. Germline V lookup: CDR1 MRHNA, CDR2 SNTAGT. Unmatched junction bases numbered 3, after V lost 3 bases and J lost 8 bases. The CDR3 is CASSETSGGADEQFF. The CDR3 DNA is TGTGCCAGCAGTGAGACTAGCGGGGGGGCCGATGAGCAGTTCTTC.

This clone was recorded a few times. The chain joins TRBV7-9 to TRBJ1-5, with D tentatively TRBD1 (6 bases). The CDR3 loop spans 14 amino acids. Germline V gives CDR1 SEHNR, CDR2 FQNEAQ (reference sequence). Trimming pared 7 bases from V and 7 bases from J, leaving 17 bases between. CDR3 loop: CASTGGADGQPQHF. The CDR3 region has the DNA TGTGCCAGCACCGGGGGGGCGGATGGGCAGCCCCAGCATTTT.

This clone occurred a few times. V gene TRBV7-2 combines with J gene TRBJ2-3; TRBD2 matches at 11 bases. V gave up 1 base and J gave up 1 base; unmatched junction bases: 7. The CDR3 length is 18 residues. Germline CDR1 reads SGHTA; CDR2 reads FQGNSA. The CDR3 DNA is TGTGCCAGCAGCTTAGTGATTAGCGGGGGGGCCGGCACAGATACGCAGTATTTT. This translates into CASSLVISGGAGTDTQYF.

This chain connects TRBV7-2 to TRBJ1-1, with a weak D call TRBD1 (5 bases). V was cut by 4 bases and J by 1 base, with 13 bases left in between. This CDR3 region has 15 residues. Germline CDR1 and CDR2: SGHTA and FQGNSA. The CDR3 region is CASSSLGGTNTEAFF. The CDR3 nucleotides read TGTGCCAGCAGCTCACTTGGTGGGACGAACACTGAAGCTTTCTTT.

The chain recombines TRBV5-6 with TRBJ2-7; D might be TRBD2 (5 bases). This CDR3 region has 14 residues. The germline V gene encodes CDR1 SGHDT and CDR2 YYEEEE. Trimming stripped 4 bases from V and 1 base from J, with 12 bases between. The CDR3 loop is CASSPHGESYEQYF. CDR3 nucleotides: TGTGCCAGCAGCCCCCACGGGGAGTCCTACGAGCAGTACTTC.

The DNA for the CDR3 is TGTGCCAGCAGCGTCCCTCGGACAGGGGGCAACCCAGATACGCAGTATTTT. It translates to CASSVPRTGGNPDTQYF. The genes are TRBV9 and TRBJ2-3; 11 positions match TRBD1. CDR3 length equals 17 residues. Per germline, CDR1 SGDLS and CDR2 YYNGEE. The V and J ends lost 2 bases and 4 bases, in that order; junction bases with no gene match: 9.

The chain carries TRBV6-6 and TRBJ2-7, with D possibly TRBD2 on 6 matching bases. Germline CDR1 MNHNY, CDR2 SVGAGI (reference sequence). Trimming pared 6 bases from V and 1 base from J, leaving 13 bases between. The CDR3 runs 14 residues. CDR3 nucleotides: TGTGCCAGCAGCATACCCGGGGGATCCTACGAGCAGTACTTC. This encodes CASSIPGGSYEQYF.

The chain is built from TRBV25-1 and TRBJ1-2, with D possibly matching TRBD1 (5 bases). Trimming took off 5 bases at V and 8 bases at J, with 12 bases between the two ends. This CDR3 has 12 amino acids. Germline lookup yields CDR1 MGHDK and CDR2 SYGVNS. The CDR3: CASSRGVEGYTF. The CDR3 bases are TGTGCCAGCAGTAGAGGGGTGGAAGGCTACACCTTC.